The rows below give T cell receptor beta chains drawn from one sample of a study of T cell repertoires in cytomegalovirus infection. TCRdb independently ran MiXCR on the reads; one entry per CDR3 protein. The sample includes approximately 630,000 distinct CDR3 sequences, approximately 24% of them seen just once. Sequencing was carried out using CD8+ T cells from PBMCs. The receptors stem from a human donor in good health (CMV status not recorded). Some clones in this sample may be carry-over from other donors' samples. CDR3s leave out the opening cysteine and the closing phenylalanine or tryptophan.

TRBV6-6,TRBJ1-1,ASSGSRPLGREAEAF
TRBV19,TRBJ2-1,ASSIGAYNEQF
TRBV6-6,TRBJ2-3,ASNQGLDTQY
TRBV2,TRBJ2-1,ARGQGGYNEQF
TRBV6-2/TRBV6-3,TRBJ1-1,ASSYPPYTEAF
TRBV19,TRBJ2-2,ASSIDLGGELF
TRBV11-2,TRBJ1-1,ASSYEAVTEAF
TRBV6-5,TRBJ2-5,ASSLIAGSRETQY
TRBV7-6,TRBJ2-3,ASSPLAGIPTDTQY
TRBV20-1,TRBJ2-1,SARDISGAYHEQF
TRBV11-2,TRBJ2-1,ASSFTGFYDNEQF
TRBV6-6,TRBJ2-1,ASSPDRFHNEQF
TRBV6-2/TRBV6-3,TRBJ2-4,ASSYGGNGNIQY
TRBV12-3/TRBV12-4,TRBJ2-1,ASRPGTSANNEQF
TRBV7-2,TRBJ2-3,ASSSGGIDTQY
TRBV7-9,TRBJ1-1,ASINKGAGNTEAF
TRBV27,TRBJ2-3,ASSLGGRYTDTQY
TRBV14,TRBJ2-1,ASSRRGLGNEQF
TRBV15,TRBJ2-1,ATSREPHPLTGSSYNEQF
TRBV12-3/TRBV12-4,TRBJ2-3,ASSSGTEYTSDTQY
TRBV3-1,TRBJ2-7,ASSQLMWDEQY
TRBV7-2,TRBJ2-3,ASSPWTGRTDTQY
TRBV7-2,TRBJ2-6,ASSFVLSRSGANVLT
TRBV7-9,TRBJ2-7,ASSLEVVINHDEQY
TRBV7-9,TRBJ2-7,ASSPGRGYYEQY
TRBV18,TRBJ2-1,ASSPPRGEGNEQF
TRBV4-3,TRBJ2-7,ASSQDHAGEDEQY
TRBV5-4,TRBJ2-1,ASSLDVHEQF
TRBV12-3/TRBV12-4,TRBJ2-7,ASSFPGYEQY
TRBV7-9,TRBJ1-1,ASGGGYTEAF
TRBV10-3,TRBJ2-1,AIIEDNEQF
TRBV7-9,TRBJ1-1,ASSPSETVMNTEAY
TRBV7-8,TRBJ2-5,ASSLATGLQETQY
TRBV28,TRBJ1-3,ASTTYRDPGNTIY